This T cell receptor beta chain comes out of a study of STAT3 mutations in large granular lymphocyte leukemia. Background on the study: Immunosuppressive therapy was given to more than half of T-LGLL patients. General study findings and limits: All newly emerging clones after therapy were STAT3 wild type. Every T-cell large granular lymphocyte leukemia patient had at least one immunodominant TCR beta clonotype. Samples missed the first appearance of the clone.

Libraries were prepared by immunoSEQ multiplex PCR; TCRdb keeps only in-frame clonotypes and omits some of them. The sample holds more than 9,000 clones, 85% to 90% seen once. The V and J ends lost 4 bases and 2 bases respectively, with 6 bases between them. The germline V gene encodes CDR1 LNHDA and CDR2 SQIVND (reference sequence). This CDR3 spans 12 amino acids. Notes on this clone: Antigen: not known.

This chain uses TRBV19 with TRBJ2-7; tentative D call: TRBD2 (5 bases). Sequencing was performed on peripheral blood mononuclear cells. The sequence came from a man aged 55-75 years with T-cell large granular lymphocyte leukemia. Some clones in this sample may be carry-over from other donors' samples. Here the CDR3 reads CASSNGAYEQYF. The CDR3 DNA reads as TGTGCCAGTAGTAACGGGGCCTACGAGCAGTACTTC.